The T cell receptor beta chain described here comes from a study of T-cell reconstitution after alpha-beta-depleted transplantation in children. This clonotype has just a few counts. The antigen remains undetermined. The CDR3 spans 15 residues. CDR1 LNHNV and CDR2 YYDKDF come from the germline V gene (reference sequence). The V end was cut by 0 bases, the J end by 5 bases, with 10 bases between. Study-level results: Reportedly, alpha-beta T cells present about two months post-transplant originated from several hundred expanded clones of graft origin. Hyperexpanded clones declined; after one year, newly produced T cells mostly supplied diversity.

Unique molecular identifiers tagged the TCRbeta library. TCRdb re-analysed the PCR reads in MiXCR, keeping a single row per CDR3 protein. Of about 340,000 distinct CDR3 sequences listed, around 15% were seen once; the top ten hold approximately 38%. The sequence was collected from a male patient between 2 and 10 years old who had a stem cell transplant for acute lymphoblastic leukemia, so the T cells may come from the graft donor. Specimen: PBMCs, mostly from graft donor cells, collected 360 days after TCRalphabeta/CD19-depleted stem cell transplant. This chain uses TRBV15 with TRBJ2-2; D is uncertain. The chain's CDR3 is CATSRDLGSTGELFF. In DNA, the CDR3 is TGTGCCACCAGCAGAGACCTTGGCTCTACCGGGGAGCTGTTTTTT.